The clone carrying this T cell receptor beta chain showed up many times. What it recognizes is unknown. Molecular barcoding with unique molecular identifiers was used for the TCRbeta library. TCRdb independently ran MiXCR on the PCR reads; one entry per CDR3 protein. The sample gives 100,000 to 120,000 distinct CDR3 sequences, about 6% of which show up once; roughly 25% is in the top ten. This sample is part of a study of T-cell reconstitution after alpha-beta-depleted transplantation in children. Study observations and caveats: Diversity of TCRbeta at day 60 was high in some patients, arising from surviving recipient T cells and thymic progenitors.

The length of the CDR3 is 13 residues. Germline values: CDR1 SQVTM, CDR2 ANQGSEA. With 7 bases clipped from V and 5 bases from J, the junction kept 8 bases outside the gene matches. V and J are TRBV29-1 and TRBJ2-7, with TRBD1 matching 10 bases. Material: PBMCs, mostly from graft donor cells, obtained 360 days after TCRalphabeta/CD19-depleted stem cell transplant. The receptor was isolated from a male patient aged 2 to 10 who had a stem cell transplant for acute lymphoblastic leukemia, so the T cells may come from the graft donor. The CDR3 region has the DNA TGCAGCGCGTGGGGACAGGGGCCCCACGAGCAGTACTTC. Translating it yields CSAWGQGPHEQYF.